This TCR beta chain was recovered during a study of blood T cell repertoires in COVID-19. Turning to the study itself: There were acute and convalescent COVID-19 samples, and they came from the United States, Italy and Spain. Nucleic acid was either cDNA or gDNA, and it came from T cells, B-cell-depleted T cells, or PBMCs.

Original processing methods: It was from reference gene primer amplification that nucleated cell counts were estimated. The data were produced by immunoSEQ multiplex PCR, yet TCRdb's version contains in-frame clones alone and is incomplete. D and trimming come from the DNA, and the V and J calls and clone size come from that table. Seen here are almost 50,000 clones, roughly 78% observed once, and the top ten hold roughly 25%. Sequenced: peripheral blood. The TCR sequence derives from a man between 70 and 80 years old with acute or convalescent COVID-19.

The CDR3: CASSPLPVTYTEAFF. The DNA of the CDR3 is TGTGCCAGTAGTCCCCTCCCAGTTACATACACTGAAGCTTTCTTT. The rearrangement joins TRBV19 to TRBJ1-1; D is unresolved. The CDR3 has 15 residues. The V gene lost 5 bases and the J gene lost 3 bases, with 16 bases spanning the gap. The germline gives CDR1 LNHDA, CDR2 SQIVND (reference sequence). Supplemented by reference TRBV19 and TRBJ1-1, the full variable domain reads DGGITQSPKYLFRKEGQNVTLSCEQNLNHDAMYWYRQDPGQGLRLIYYSQIVNDFQKGDIAEGYSVSREKKESFPLTVTSAQKNPTAFYLCASSPLPVTYTEAFFGQGTRLTVV.